The clone carrying this T cell receptor (beta chain) was seen a few times. Its target is not known. CDR1 and CDR2 (germline): MDHEN, SYDVKM. The junction had 3 bases not matched to a gene; V was cut back by 9 bases and J by 3 bases. This CDR3 has 12 amino acids. The source of the sample is a study of T cell repertoires in cytomegalovirus infection. Study background: An indication of both CMV infection and matching HLA type came from public TCR beta signatures.

One entry per CDR3 protein results from TCRdb running MiXCR on the reads. The sample has approximately 71,000 distinct CDR3 sequences, over 3.5% seen once. Study observations and caveats: HLA-C-restricted CMV-specific TCR beta clonotypes were dominant in the ex vivo response. Carriers of CMV plus the relevant HLA were identified by cumulative public TCR beta family frequency.

This receptor was taken from a human donor in good health (CMV status not recorded). Some clones in this sample may be carry-over from other donors' samples. The V gene is TRBV28, the J gene TRBJ2-7; 9 bases match TRBD2. The sequencing sample was made of PBMCs. The CDR3 DNA reads as TGTGCCAGTAGCGGGAGCCGCTACGAGCAGTACTTC. It encodes CASSGSRYEQYF.